A single sample gave rise to the 26 T cell receptor beta chains below, sequenced in a study of blood T cell repertoires in COVID-19. Profiled with immunoSEQ multiplex PCR; TCRdb holds only in-frame clones, not every one. The profile shows around 200,000 clones, 80% to 90% of them singletons. Sequencing input: peripheral blood. The receptors originated from a man in his sixties with acute or convalescent COVID-19.

The genes are TRBV6-5 and TRBJ2-7; D gene unclear. The V gene's germline CDR1 is MNHEY and CDR2 SVGAGI. The CDR3 is made up of 12 amino acids. Trimming pared 2 bases from V and 2 bases from J, leaving 4 bases between. CDR3 amino acids: CASSYGPYEQYF. The CDR3 DNA follows: TGTGCCAGCAGTTACGGCCCCTACGAGCAGTACTTC.

The chain combines TRBV18 with TRBJ2-7; the match to TRBD2 covers 11 bases. Germline assignment: CDR1 KGHSH and CDR2 LQKENI. V gave up 9 bases and J gave up 2 bases; unmatched junction bases: 21. This CDR3 has 19 residues. The CDR3 loop is CARKDRASSGTSGPYEQYF. As DNA, the CDR3 is TGTGCCAGGAAGGACAGGGCAAGTTCGGGGACTAGCGGACCCTACGAGCAGTACTTC.

The chain employs TRBV5-4 and TRBJ2-1; D uncertain. Germline lookup yields CDR1 SGHNT and CDR2 YYREEE (reference sequence). The CDR3 spans 11 residues. Trimming left V 5 bases short and J 4 bases short, with 4 bases between. CDR3 loop: CASSLYNEQFF. CDR3 DNA sequence: TGTGCCAGCAGTTTATACAATGAGCAGTTCTTC.

The rearrangement uses TRBV28 and TRBJ2-1, with a possible D match to TRBD1 (5 bases). Germline CDR1 reads MDHEN; CDR2 reads SYDVKM. Between the trimmed V and J ends, which lost 9 bases and 2 bases, there was a span of 11 bases. The length of the CDR3 is 13 residues. CDR3 protein: CASATAPYNEQFF. The DNA for the CDR3 is TGTGCCAGTGCGACAGCTCCCTACAATGAGCAGTTCTTC. Combining the CDR3 with reference TRBV28 and TRBJ2-1 gives the whole variable domain DVKVTQSSRYLVKRTGEKVFLECVQDMDHENMFWYRQDPGLGLRLIYFSYDVKMKEKGDIPEGYSVSREKKERFSLILESASTNQTSMYLCASATAPYNEQFFGPGTRLTVL.

This sequence joins TRBV30 and TRBJ2-3; D is possibly TRBD2 (6 bases). The CDR3 sequence is 18 residues long. Germline V gene data show CDR1 as GTSNPN and CDR2 as SVGIG (reference sequence). The V gene lost 0 bases and the J gene lost 1 base, with 20 bases spanning the gap. The CDR3 here is CAWSVPGRGDVGTDTQYF. The CDR3 DNA reads as TGTGCCTGGAGTGTTCCCGGGAGAGGGGATGTTGGCACAGATACGCAGTATTTT.

The genes are TRBV14 and TRBJ2-5; TRBD2 agrees at 12 bases. CDR3 length: 15 residues. Germline trimming cut 4 bases from V and 2 bases from J; bases unmatched to any gene: 2. Germline assignment: CDR1 SGHDN and CDR2 FVKESK. The CDR3 region is CASSPGTSGQETQYF. The CDR3 DNA sequence: TGTGCCAGCAGCCCAGGGACTAGCGGGCAAGAGACCCAGTACTTC.

The chain employs TRBV3-1 (or the pseudogene TRBV3-2) and TRBJ1-4; 8 bases agree with TRBD1. Germline V CDR1 and CDR2: LGHDT, YNNKEL (reference sequence). The junction had 3 bases not matched to a gene; V was cut back by 2 bases and J by 7 bases. The CDR3 consists of 14 residues. In DNA, the CDR3 is TGTGCCAGCAGCCAACGTACAGGGGGTGAAAAACTGTTTTTT. Translated: CASSQRTGGEKLFF.

CDR3 sequence reads: CASSFAGAETQYF. As DNA, the CDR3 is TGTGCCAGCAGTTTTGCGGGAGCTGAGACCCAGTACTTC. The chain combines TRBV28 with TRBJ2-5, with 7 bases fitting TRBD2. The trim removed 3 bases at V and 5 bases at J, leaving 3 bases unmatched. The CDR3 has 13 amino acids. Germline V gene sequence: CDR1 MDHEN, CDR2 SYDVKM. The full variable domain, rest sourced from reference TRBV28 and TRBJ2-5, is DVKVTQSSRYLVKRTGEKVFLECVQDMDHENMFWYRQDPGLGLRLIYFSYDVKMKEKGDIPEGYSVSREKKERFSLILESASTNQTSMYLCASSFAGAETQYFGPGTRLLVL.

This clone was seen more than once but under ten times. The rearrangement links TRBV19 to TRBJ2-1; 9 bases are shared with TRBD2. CDR1 is LNHDA, CDR2 SQIVND, per germline (reference sequence). This CDR3 region has 13 residues. V was pared by 5 bases and J by 15 bases, with 11 bases of the junction left unmatched. The CDR3 is CASSSSAGGRGFF. The CDR3 bases are TGTGCCAGTAGTTCTTCAGCGGGAGGCCGGGGGTTCTTC.

V gene TRBV5-5 combines with J gene TRBJ2-3, with D possibly matching TRBD2 (6 bases). Germline V gives CDR1 SGHKS, CDR2 YYEKEE (reference sequence). V lost 0 bases to trimming and J lost 4 bases, with 12 bases between them. The CDR3 is 15 amino acids. CDR3: CASSLGGGLADTQYF. The CDR3 DNA follows: TGTGCCAGCAGCTTGGGGGGAGGATTAGCAGATACGCAGTATTTT.

The chain has TRBV7-2 and TRBJ2-3; D not resolved. Germline lookup yields CDR1 SGHTA and CDR2 FQGNSA. V was cut by 3 bases and J by 0 bases, with 7 bases left in between. CDR3 length equals 14 residues. This chain's CDR3 is CASSFQTSTDTQYF. The CDR3 DNA is TGTGCCAGCAGCTTTCAGACAAGCACAGATACGCAGTATTTT.

The chain has TRBV10-3 and TRBJ2-1; 10 bases line up with TRBD2. The germline V gene encodes CDR1 ENHRY and CDR2 SYGVKD. J lost 0 bases, V lost 6 bases, and 14 bases had no gene match. The CDR3 has 19 residues. The CDR3 region is CAISEGLAGVVGSYNEQFF. The CDR3 bases are TGTGCCATCAGCGAGGGTCTAGCGGGAGTTGTTGGCTCCTACAATGAGCAGTTCTTC.

This sequence joins TRBV6-6 and TRBJ2-7, with D perhaps TRBD2 (6 bases). With 5 bases removed from V and 3 bases from J, the gap between germline ends came to 20 bases. The CDR3 runs 16 residues. Germline V gene lookup returns CDR1 MNHNY and CDR2 SVGAGI (reference sequence). CDR3 loop: CASSPPPLSGHYEQYF. The DNA for the CDR3 is TGTGCCAGCAGTCCGCCTCCTTTGAGCGGGCACTACGAGCAGTACTTC.

This clone was picked up one time. The rearrangement joins TRBV9 to TRBJ2-1; D gene ambiguous. CDR3 length equals 15 residues. Trimming shortened V by 0 bases and J by 8 bases, and 15 bases separated the two germline ends. CDR1 and CDR2 (germline): SGDLS, YYNGEE. CDR3 protein: CASSVELHGWDEQFF. Here the CDR3 DNA reads TGTGCCAGCAGCGTAGAACTCCACGGGTGGGATGAGCAGTTCTTC.

This rearrangement joins TRBV11-2 to TRBJ2-1; TRBD2 is a possible D gene (5 bases). Germline V CDR1 and CDR2: SGHAT, FQNNGV. The germline V and J ends were trimmed by 4 bases and 3 bases, with 7 bases remaining between them. CDR3 size: 13 residues. Written as DNA, the CDR3 is TGTGCCAGCAGCTCGGACTTCTACAATGAGCAGTTCTTC. Protein: CASSSDFYNEQFF.

The chain has TRBV19 and TRBJ2-7, with 7 positions matching TRBD2. Losses at the gene ends were 4 bases for V and 3 bases for J; bases not matched to a gene: 6. Per germline, CDR1 LNHDA and CDR2 SQIVND (reference sequence). The CDR3 is 14 amino acids. CDR3 amino acids: CASSKGGSYYEQYF. CDR3 in DNA: TGTGCCAGTAGTAAGGGCGGGAGTTACTACGAGCAGTACTTC. Looking up the rest from reference TRBV19 and TRBJ2-7 gives the full variable domain: DGGITQSPKYLFRKEGQNVTLSCEQNLNHDAMYWYRQDPGQGLRLIYYSQIVNDFQKGDIAEGYSVSREKKESFPLTVTSAQKNPTAFYLCASSKGGSYYEQYFGPGTRLTVT.

The J gene is TRBJ1-5, the V gene TRBV7-2; weak D call: TRBD1 (5 bases). Germline V lookup: CDR1 SGHTA, CDR2 FQGNSA. CDR3 size: 15 residues. V lost 7 bases, J lost 0 bases, and 13 bases lay in between. This chain's CDR3 is CASNPGGSSNQPQHF. CDR3 bases: TGTGCCAGCAACCCGGGGGGGAGTAGCAATCAGCCCCAGCATTTT.

This sequence joins TRBV7-9 and TRBJ2-3; the D gene is possibly TRBD2 (5 bases). Trimming took off 3 bases at V and 0 bases at J, with 10 bases between the two ends. CDR1 is SEHNR, CDR2 FQNEAQ, per germline (reference sequence). This CDR3 is built from 15 residues. This CDR3 is CASSLRRGSTDTQYF. In DNA, the CDR3 is TGTGCCAGCAGCTTGAGACGAGGGAGCACAGATACGCAGTATTTT.

This clone was found once. This rearrangement joins TRBV30 to TRBJ2-2; 8 nucleotides align to TRBD2. Per the germline V gene, CDR1 is GTSNPN and CDR2 is SVGIG (reference sequence). The CDR3 sequence is 15 residues long. V was clipped by 3 bases and J by 4 bases; unmatched bases: 7. Here the CDR3 reads CAWRPGLVSTGELFF. The CDR3 nucleotides read TGTGCCTGGAGGCCGGGACTAGTAAGCACCGGGGAGCTGTTTTTT.

CDR3 amino acids: CASRAGVNTGELFF. CDR3 nucleotide sequence: TGCGCCAGCAGGGCGGGGGTGAACACCGGGGAGCTGTTTTTT. This sequence joins TRBV10-1 and TRBJ2-2; 7 positions agree with TRBD2. CDR1 and CDR2 (germline): WNHNN, SYGVQD (reference sequence). The V segment lost 6 bases and the J segment 1 base; nucleotides outside the gene matches: 2. This CDR3 has 14 residues.

V and J are TRBV7-9 and TRBJ2-5; 7 bases line up with TRBD2. CDR1 is SEHNR, CDR2 FQNEAQ, per germline (reference sequence). The ends lost 2 bases at V and 5 bases at J; junction bases unmatched: 8. CDR3 length: 15 residues. CDR3 protein: CASSLRGREVETQYF. In DNA form, the CDR3 reads TGTGCCAGCAGCTTAAGAGGTCGGGAGGTTGAGACCCAGTACTTC. Using reference TRBV7-9 and TRBJ2-5 for the parts outside the CDR3, the full variable domain is DTGVSQNPRHKITKRGQNVTFRCDPISEHNRLYWYRQTLGQGPEFLTYFQNEAQLEKSRLLSDRFSAERPKGSFSTLEIQRTEQGDSAMYLCASSLRGREVETQYFGPGTRLLVL.

The V gene is TRBV5-8, the J gene TRBJ2-7, with D perhaps TRBD2 (6 bases). Germline V gene data show CDR1 as SGHTS and CDR2 as YDEGEE. This CDR3 is built from 14 residues. Deletions cut 6 bases from V and 7 bases from J, with 20 bases between. CDR3: CASTNYRRAGEQYF. The DNA of the CDR3 is TGTGCCAGCACCAACTACCGGAGGGCCGGGGAGCAGTACTTC.

Judged by abundance, this clone is large. The chain couples TRBV27 to TRBJ2-7; D call uncertain. Trimming took off 10 bases at V and 3 bases at J, with 16 bases between the two ends. The CDR3 runs to 13 residues. Germline CDR1 MNHEY, CDR2 SMNVEV (reference sequence). DNA of the CDR3: TGTGCCACCCAAGGTCGACTGGACTACGAGCAGTACTTC. It encodes CATQGRLDYEQYF.

The chain is built from TRBV7-2 and TRBJ1-6; the match to TRBD1 covers 9 bases. The CDR3 consists of 15 residues. Germline CDR1 reads SGHTA; CDR2 reads FQGNSA. After removal of 1 base from V and 7 bases from J, the junction contained 2 bases not matched to a gene. The CDR3 nucleotides read TGTGCCAGCAGCTTAGGAGGGACAGGGAATTCACCCCTCCACTTT. It yields the protein CASSLGGTGNSPLHF.

The rearrangement links TRBV27 to TRBJ2-1, with 8 bases fitting TRBD2. The CDR3 length is 14 residues. Germline values: CDR1 MNHEY, CDR2 SMNVEV (reference sequence). V shed 7 bases, J shed 0 bases, and the junction held 2 bases outside the gene matches. The CDR3 nucleotides read TGTGCCAGCATCCGGGGGGGCTCCTACAATGAGCAGTTCTTC. Translating gives CASIRGGSYNEQFF.

The V gene is TRBV28, the J gene TRBJ2-6, with D possibly matching TRBD1 (6 bases). The V end was cut by 5 bases, the J end by 0 bases, with 8 bases between. Germline V gene lookup returns CDR1 MDHEN and CDR2 SYDVKM. The CDR3 runs to 15 residues. The CDR3 region is CASSNRVSGANVLTF. CDR3 coding DNA: TGTGCCAGCAGTAACAGGGTCTCTGGGGCCAACGTCCTGACTTTC.